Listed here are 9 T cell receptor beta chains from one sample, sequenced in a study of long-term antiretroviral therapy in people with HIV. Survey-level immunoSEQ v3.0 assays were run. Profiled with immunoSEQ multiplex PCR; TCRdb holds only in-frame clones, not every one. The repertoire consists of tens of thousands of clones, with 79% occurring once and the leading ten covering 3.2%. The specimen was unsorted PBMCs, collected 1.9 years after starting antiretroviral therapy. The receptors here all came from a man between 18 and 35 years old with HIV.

CDR3 nucleotides: TGTGCCAGCAGTCCCCCCTGGGACAGGGGATTAAATGAGCAGTTCTTC. Protein: CASSPPWDRGLNEQFF. This sequence joins TRBV6-6 and TRBJ2-1, with 10 bases aligning to TRBD1. The CDR3 extends over 16 amino acids. Germline trimming cut 5 bases from V and 7 bases from J; bases unmatched to any gene: 11. Looked up from germline, CDR1 is MNHNY and CDR2 is SVGAGI (reference sequence).

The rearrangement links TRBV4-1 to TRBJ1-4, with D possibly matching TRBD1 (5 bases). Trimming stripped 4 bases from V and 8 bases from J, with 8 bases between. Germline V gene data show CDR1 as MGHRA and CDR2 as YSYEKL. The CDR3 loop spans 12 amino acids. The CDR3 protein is CASSPNREKLFF. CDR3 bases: TGCGCCAGCAGCCCCAACAGGGAAAAACTGTTTTTT.

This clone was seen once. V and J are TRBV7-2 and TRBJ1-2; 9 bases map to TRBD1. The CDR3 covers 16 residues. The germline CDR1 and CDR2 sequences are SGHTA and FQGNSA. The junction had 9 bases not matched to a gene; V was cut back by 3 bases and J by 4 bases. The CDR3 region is CASSFRPDRGGYGYTF. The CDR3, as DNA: TGTGCCAGCAGCTTTCGCCCGGACAGGGGAGGCTATGGCTACACCTTC.

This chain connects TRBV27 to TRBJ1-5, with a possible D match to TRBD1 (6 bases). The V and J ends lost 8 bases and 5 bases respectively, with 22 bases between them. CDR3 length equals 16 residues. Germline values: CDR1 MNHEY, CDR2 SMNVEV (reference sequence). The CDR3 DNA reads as TGTGCCAGCCGAACCGCAGGGGAAGGGTTTCATCAGCCCCAGCATTTT. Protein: CASRTAGEGFHQPQHF.

The CDR3 sequence: CASSPGALNTEAFF. The CDR3 DNA reads as TGTGCCAGCAGCCCGGGGGCTTTGAACACTGAAGCTTTCTTT. The chain couples TRBV7-9 to TRBJ1-1; D is possibly TRBD1 (6 bases). Germline assignment: CDR1 SEHNR and CDR2 FQNEAQ (reference sequence). CDR3 length equals 14 residues. With 5 bases removed from V and 0 bases from J, the gap between germline ends came to 10 bases.

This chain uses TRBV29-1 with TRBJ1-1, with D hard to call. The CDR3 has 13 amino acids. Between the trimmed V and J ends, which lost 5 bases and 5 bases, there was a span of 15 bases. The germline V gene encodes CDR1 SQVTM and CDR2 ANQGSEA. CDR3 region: CSVWVWGGTEAFF. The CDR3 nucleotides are TGCAGCGTTTGGGTGTGGGGAGGGACTGAAGCTTTCTTT.

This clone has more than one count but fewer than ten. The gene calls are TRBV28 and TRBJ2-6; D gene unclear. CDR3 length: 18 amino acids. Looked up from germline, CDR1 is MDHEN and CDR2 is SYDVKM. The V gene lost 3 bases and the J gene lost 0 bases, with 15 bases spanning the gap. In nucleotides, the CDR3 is TGTGCCAGCAGTTTGAAAGGCGGTTGGGCCTCTGGGGCCAACGTCCTGACTTTC. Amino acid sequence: CASSLKGGWASGANVLTF.

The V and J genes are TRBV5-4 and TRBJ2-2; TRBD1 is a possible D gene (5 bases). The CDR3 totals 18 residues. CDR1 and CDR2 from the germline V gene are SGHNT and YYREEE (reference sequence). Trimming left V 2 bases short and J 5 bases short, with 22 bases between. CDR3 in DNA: TGTGCCAGCAGCTTCTCGGTCTCGTGGCAGGGTGGTACCGGGGAGCTGTTTTTT. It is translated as CASSFSVSWQGGTGELFF.

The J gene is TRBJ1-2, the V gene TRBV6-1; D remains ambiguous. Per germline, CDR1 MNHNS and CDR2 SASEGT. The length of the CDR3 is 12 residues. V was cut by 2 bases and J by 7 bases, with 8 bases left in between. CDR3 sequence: CASSEPRRGYTF. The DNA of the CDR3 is TGTGCCAGCAGTGAACCTCGGCGTGGCTACACCTTC.